Given below is one T cell receptor beta chain in context. The record originates from a study of control samples from healthy donors and cancer patients. Data came from immunoSEQ multiplex PCR; TCRdb stores just in-frame clones and leaves some out. This sample has 100,000 to 150,000 clones, with roughly 87% found just once. The germline CDR1 and CDR2 sequences are MRHNA and SNTAGT. The CDR3 covers 19 residues. Germline trimming cut 0 bases from V and 2 bases from J; bases unmatched to any gene: 14. The sequence derives from a man between 18 and 35 years old in good health. The gene calls are TRBV6-4 and TRBJ1-2; TRBD1 matches 8 bases. The source material was blood. The CDR3 spells CASSDSILGTGGRNYGYTF. The CDR3 bases are TGTGCCAGCAGTGACTCGATATTAGGGACAGGCGGCCGGAACTATGGCTACACCTTC.